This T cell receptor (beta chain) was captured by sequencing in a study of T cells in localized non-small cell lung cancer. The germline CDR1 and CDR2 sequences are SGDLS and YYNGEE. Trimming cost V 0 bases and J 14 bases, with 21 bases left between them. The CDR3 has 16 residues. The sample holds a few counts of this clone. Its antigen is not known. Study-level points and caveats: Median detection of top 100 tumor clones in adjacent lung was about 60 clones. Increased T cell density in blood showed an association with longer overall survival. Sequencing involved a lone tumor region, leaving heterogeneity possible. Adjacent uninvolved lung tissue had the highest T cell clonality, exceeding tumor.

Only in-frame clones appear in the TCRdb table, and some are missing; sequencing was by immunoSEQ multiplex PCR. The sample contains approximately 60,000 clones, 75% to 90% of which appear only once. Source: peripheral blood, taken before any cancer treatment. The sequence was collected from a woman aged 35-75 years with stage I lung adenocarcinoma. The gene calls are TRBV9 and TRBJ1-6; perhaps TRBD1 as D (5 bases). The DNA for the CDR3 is TGTGCCAGCAGCGTAGCCAGGGCTCAACAGTTTGATTCCCTCCACTTT. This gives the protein CASSVARAQQFDSLHF. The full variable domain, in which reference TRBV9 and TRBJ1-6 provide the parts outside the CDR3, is DSGVTQTPKHLITATGQRVTLRCSPRSGDLSVYWYQQSLDQGLQFLIQYYNGEERAKGNILERFSAQQFPDLHSELNLSSLELGDSALYFCASSVARAQQFDSLHFGNGTRLTVT.